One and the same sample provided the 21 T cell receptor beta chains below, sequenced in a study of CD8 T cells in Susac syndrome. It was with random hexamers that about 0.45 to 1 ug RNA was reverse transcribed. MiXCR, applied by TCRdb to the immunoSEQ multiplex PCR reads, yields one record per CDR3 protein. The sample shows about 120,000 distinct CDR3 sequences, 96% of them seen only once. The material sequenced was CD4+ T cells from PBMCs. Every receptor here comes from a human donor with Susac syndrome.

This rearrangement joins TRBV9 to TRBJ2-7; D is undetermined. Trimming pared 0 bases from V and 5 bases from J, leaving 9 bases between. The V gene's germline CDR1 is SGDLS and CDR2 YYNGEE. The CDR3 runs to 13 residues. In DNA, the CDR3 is TGTGCCAGCAGCGTAGGCCAGGTCAACGAGCAGTACTTC. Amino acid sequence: CASSVGQVNEQYF. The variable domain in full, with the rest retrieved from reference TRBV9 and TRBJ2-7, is DSGVTQTPKHLITATGQRVTLRCSPRSGDLSVYWYQQSLDQGLQFLIQYYNGEERAKGNILERFSAQQFPDLHSELNLSSLELGDSALYFCASSVGQVNEQYFGPGTRLTVT.

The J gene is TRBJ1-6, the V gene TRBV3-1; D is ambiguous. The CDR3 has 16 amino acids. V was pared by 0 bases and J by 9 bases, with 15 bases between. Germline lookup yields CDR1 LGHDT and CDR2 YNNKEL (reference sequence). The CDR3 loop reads CASSQERPTGGSPLHF. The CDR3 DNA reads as TGTGCCAGCAGCCAAGAACGGCCTACCGGTGGTTCACCCCTCCACTTT.

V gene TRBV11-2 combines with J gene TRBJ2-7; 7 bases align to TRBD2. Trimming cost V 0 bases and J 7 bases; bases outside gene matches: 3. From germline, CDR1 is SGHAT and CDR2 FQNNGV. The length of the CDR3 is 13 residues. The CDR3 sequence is CASSLEPGGEQYF. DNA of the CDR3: TGTGCCAGCAGCTTAGAACCGGGGGGAGAGCAGTACTTC.

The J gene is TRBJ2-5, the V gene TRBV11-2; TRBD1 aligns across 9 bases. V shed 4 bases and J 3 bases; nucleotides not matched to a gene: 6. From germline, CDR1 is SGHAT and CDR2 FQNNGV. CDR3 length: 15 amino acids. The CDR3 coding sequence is TGTGCCAGCAGCTACAGGGGGCCGGGGGAAGAGACCCAGTACTTC. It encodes CASSYRGPGEETQYF.

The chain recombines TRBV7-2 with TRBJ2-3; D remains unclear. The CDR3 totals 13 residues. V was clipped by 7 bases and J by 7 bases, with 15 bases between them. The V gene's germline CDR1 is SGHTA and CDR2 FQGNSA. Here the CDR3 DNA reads TGTGCCAGCATCTTCGGAGAAGGGCATACGCAGTATTTT. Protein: CASIFGEGHTQYF.

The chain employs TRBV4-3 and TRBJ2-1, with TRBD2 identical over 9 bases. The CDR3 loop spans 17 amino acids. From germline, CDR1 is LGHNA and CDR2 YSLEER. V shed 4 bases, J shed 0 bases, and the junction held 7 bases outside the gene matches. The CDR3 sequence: CASSRILSGSSYNEQFF. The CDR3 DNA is TGCGCCAGCAGCCGGATCCTTAGCGGGAGCTCCTACAATGAGCAGTTCTTC.

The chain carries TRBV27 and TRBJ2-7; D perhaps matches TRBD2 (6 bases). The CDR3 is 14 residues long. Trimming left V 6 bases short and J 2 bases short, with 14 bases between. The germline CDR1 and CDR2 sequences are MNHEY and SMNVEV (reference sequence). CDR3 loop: CASRAYGGTYEQYF. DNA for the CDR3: TGTGCCAGCAGGGCCTATGGAGGGACCTACGAGCAGTACTTC.

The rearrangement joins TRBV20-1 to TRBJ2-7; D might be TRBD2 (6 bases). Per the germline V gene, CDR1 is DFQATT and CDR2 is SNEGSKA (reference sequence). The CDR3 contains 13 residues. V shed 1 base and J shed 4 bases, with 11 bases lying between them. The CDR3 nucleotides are TGCAGTGCTAGAGGGGGGACTGCTTACGAGCAGTACTTC. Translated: CSARGGTAYEQYF.

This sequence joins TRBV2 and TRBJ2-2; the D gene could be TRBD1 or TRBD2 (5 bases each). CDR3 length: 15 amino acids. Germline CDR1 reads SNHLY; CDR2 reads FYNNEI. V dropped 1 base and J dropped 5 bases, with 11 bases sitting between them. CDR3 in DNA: TGTGCCAGCAGTGAAGACGGTGGGACGACCGGGGAGCTGTTTTTT. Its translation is CASSEDGGTTGELFF.

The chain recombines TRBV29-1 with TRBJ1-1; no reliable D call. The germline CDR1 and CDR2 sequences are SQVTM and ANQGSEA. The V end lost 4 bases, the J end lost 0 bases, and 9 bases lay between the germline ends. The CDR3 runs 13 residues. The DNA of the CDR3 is TGCAGCGTTGGTCCGGTCCTGAACACTGAAGCTTTCTTT. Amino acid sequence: CSVGPVLNTEAFF.

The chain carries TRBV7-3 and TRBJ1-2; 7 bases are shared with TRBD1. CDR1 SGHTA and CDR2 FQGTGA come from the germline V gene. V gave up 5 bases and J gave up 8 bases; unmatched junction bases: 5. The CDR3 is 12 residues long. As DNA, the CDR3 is TGTGCCAGCAGCGGACAGGAGGAAGGCTACACCTTC. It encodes CASSGQEEGYTF.

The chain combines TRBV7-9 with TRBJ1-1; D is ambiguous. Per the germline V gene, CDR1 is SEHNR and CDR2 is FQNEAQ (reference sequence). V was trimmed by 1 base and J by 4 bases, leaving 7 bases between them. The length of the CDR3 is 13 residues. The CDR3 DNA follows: TGTGCCAGCAGCTTAGTGTCGGTCACTGAAGCTTTCTTT. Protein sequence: CASSLVSVTEAFF.

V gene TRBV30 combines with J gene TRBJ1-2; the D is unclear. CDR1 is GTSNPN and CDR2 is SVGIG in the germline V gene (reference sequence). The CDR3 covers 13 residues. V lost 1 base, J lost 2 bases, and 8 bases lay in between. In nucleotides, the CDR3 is TGTGCCTGGAGTGAAGGTGGGAACTATGGCTACACCTTC. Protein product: CAWSEGGNYGYTF.

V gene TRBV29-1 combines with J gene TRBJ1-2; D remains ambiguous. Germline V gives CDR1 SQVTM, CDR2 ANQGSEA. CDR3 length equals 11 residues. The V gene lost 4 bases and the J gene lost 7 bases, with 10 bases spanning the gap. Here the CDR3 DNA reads TGCAGCGTTGGGGGATCTGGTGGCTACACCTTC. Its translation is CSVGGSGGYTF.

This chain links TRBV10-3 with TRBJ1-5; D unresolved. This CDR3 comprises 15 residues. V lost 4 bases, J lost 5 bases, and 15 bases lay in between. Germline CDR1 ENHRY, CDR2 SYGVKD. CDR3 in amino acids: CAISGLGGSDQPQHF. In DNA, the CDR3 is TGTGCCATCAGTGGGTTAGGAGGATCCGATCAGCCCCAGCATTTT.

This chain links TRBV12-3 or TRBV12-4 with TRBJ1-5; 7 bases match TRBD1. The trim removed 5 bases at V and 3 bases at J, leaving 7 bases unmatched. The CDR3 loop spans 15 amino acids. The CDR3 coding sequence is TGTGCCAGCAGTCGTGGACAGGCCTTCAATCAGCCCCAGCATTTT. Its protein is CASSRGQAFNQPQHF.

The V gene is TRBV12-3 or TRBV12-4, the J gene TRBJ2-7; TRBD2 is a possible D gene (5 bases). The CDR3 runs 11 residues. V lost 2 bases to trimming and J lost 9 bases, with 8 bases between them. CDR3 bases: TGTGCCAGCAGTTTATCTGGAGGGCAGTACTTC. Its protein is CASSLSGGQYF.

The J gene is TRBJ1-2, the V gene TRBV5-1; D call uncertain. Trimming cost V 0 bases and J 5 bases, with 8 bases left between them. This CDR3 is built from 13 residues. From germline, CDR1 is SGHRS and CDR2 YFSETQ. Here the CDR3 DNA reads TGCGCCAGCAGCTTGGACAGAAGTTATGGCTACACCTTC. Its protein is CASSLDRSYGYTF.

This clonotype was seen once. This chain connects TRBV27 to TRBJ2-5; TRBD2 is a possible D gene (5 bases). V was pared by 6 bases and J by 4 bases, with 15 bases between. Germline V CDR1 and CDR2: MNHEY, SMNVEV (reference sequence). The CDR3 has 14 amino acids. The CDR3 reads CASRDLTGTETQYF. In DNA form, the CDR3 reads TGTGCCAGCAGGGATCTCACGGGAACAGAGACCCAGTACTTC.

In nucleotides, the CDR3 is TGTGCCAGCAGTTTAGAGGACCATGGCTACACCTTC. Translated: CASSLEDHGYTF. V usage is TRBV28 and J usage is TRBJ1-2; D call uncertain. This CDR3 comprises 12 residues. V shed 2 bases and J shed 6 bases, with 7 bases lying between them. Germline-derived CDR1 and CDR2 are MDHEN and SYDVKM.

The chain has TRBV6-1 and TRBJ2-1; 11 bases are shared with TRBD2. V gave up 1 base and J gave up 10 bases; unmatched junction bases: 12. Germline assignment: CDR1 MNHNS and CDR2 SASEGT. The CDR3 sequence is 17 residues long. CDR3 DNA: TGTGCCAGCAGTGAAGTGATAGCGGGAGGGCCTCGTGGGGAGCAGTTCTTC. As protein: CASSEVIAGGPRGEQFF.